Detailed here is one T cell receptor (beta chain). Its antigen is unidentified. These data come from a study of a mutant IDH1 vaccine in newly diagnosed glioma. Overall study context: Initiation of the vaccine course occurred 4-6 weeks after radiotherapy alone, or alongside temozolomide cycles. It was at week 35 that visit V12 occurred, and at week 47 that visit V13 did. Earlier care involved radiotherapy, temozolomide, or both, and the majority received both.

V lost 6 bases and J lost 3, with 15 bases in between. The CDR3 sequence is 14 residues long. Germline V gene lookup returns CDR1 MDHEN and CDR2 SYDVKM. The method was immunoSEQ multiplex PCR; TCRdb's version includes in-frame clones alone and lacks a portion of them. The sample lists more than 60,000 clones, about 74% occurring once. Time point in this sample: week 35, safety follow-up. All doses held 300 ug of mutant IDH1 20-mer peptide, with topical imiquimod. This sequence joins TRBV28 and TRBJ2-7, with unresolved D. This clonotype was obtained from a man aged 50 to 59 with glioma. The sample consisted of PBMCs, taken from a glioma patient whose treatment included an IDH1 peptide vaccine. The CDR3 loop reads CASSPDKISYEQYF. Here the CDR3 DNA reads TGTGCCAGCAGCCCCGACAAAATAAGCTACGAGCAGTACTTC.